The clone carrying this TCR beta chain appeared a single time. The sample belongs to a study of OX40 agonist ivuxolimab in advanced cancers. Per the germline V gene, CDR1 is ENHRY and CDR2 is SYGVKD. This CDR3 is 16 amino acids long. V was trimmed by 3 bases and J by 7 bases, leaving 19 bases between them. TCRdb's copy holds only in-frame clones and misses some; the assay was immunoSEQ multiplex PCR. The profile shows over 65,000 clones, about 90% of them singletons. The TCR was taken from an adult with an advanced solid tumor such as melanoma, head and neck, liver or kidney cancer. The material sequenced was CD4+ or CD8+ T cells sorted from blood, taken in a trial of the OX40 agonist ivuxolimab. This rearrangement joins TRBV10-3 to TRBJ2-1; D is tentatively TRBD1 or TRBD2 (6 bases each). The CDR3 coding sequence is TGTGCCATCAGTGACCCTAAAAACGGAGGGGGGAATGAGCAGTTCTTC. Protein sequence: CAISDPKNGGGNEQFF.